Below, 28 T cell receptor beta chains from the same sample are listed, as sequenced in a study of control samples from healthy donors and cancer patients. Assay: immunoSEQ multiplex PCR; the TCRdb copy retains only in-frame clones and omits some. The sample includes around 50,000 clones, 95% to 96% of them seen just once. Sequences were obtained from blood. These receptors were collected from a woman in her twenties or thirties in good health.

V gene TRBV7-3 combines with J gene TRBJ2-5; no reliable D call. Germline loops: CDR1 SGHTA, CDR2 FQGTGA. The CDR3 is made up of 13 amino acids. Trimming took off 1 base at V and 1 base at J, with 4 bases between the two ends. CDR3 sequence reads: CASSLSIQETQYF. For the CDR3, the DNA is TGTGCCAGCAGCTTAAGCATCCAAGAGACCCAGTACTTC.

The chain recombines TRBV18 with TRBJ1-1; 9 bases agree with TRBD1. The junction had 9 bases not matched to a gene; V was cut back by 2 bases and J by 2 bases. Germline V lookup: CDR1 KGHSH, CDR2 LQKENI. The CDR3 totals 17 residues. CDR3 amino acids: CASSPVRTGVGNTEAFF. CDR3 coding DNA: TGTGCCAGCTCACCAGTGCGGACAGGGGTCGGTAACACTGAAGCTTTCTTT.

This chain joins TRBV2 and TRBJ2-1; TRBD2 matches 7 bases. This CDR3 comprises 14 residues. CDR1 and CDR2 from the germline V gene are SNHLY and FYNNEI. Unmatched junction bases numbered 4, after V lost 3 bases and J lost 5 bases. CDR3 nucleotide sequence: TGTGCCAGCAGTGAGCCAGCGGGAAACAATGAGCAGTTCTTC. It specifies CASSEPAGNNEQFF.

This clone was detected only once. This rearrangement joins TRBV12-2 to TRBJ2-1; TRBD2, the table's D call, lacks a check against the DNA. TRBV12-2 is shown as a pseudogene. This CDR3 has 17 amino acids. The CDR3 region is CASRPWGGGVSYNEQFF. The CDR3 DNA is TGTGCAAGTCGCCCTTGGGGGGGAGGCGTCTCCTACAATGAGCAGTTCTTC.

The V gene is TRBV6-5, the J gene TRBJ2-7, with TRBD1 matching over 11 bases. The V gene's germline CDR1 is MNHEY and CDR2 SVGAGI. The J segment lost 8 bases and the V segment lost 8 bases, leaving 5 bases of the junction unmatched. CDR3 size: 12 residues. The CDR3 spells CASGQGARKQYF. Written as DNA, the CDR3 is TGTGCCAGCGGACAGGGGGCTAGGAAGCAGTACTTC.

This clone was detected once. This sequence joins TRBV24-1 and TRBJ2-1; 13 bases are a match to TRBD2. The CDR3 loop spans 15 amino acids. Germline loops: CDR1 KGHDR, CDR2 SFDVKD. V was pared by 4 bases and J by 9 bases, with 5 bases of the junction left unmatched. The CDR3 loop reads CATSETSGREFEQFF. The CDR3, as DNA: TGTGCCACCAGTGAAACTAGCGGGAGGGAGTTTGAGCAGTTCTTC.

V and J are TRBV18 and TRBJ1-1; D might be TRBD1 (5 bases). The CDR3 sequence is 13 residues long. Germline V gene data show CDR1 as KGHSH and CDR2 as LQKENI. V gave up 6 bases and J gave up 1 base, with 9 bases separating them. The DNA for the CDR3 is TGTGCCAGCTCGCCTACAGGGAACACTGAAGCTTTCTTT. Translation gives CASSPTGNTEAFF.

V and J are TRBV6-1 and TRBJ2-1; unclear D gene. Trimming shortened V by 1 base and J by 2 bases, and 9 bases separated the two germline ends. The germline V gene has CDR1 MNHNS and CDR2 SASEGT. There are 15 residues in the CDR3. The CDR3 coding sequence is TGTGCCAGCAGTGAAGAAGCCGAACCCTACAATGAGCAGTTCTTC. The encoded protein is CASSEEAEPYNEQFF.

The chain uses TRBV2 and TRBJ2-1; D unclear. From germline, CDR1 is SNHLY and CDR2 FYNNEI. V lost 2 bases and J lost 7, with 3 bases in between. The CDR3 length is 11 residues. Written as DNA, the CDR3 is TGTGCCAGCAGTGAATGGAATGAGCAGTTCTTC. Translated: CASSEWNEQFF.

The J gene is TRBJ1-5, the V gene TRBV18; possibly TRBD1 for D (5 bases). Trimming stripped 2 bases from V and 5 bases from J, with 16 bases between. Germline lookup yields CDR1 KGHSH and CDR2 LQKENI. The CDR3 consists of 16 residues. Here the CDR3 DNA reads TGTGCCAGCTCACCAGGGATTACAGGTTCTGATCAGCCCCAGCATTTT. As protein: CASSPGITGSDQPQHF.

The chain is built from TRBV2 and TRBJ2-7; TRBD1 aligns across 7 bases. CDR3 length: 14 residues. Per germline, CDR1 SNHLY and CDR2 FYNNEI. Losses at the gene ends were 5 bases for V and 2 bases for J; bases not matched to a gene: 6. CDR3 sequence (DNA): TGTGCCAGCAGTAACAGGGGTATGGCCTACGAGCAGTACTTC. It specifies CASSNRGMAYEQYF. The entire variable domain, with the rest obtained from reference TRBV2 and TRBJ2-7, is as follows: EPEVTQTPSHQVTQMGQEVILRCVPISNHLYFYWYRQILGQKVEFLVSFYNNEISEKSEIFDDQFSVERPDGSNFTLKIRSTKLEDSAMYFCASSNRGMAYEQYFGPGTRLTVT.

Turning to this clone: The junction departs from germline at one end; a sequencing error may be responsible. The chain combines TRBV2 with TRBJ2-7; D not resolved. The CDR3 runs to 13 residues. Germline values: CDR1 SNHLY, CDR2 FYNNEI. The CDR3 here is CASCDANSYEQYF. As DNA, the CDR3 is TGTGCCAGCTGTGACGCTAACTCCTACGAGCAGTACTTC.

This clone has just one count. The CDR3 reads CASSLAPGQGTDTQYF. CDR3 nucleotide sequence: TGTGCCAGCAGCTTAGCCCCGGGACAGGGGACAGATACGCAGTATTTT. The chain links TRBV7-6 to TRBJ2-3; 10 bases map to TRBD1. Trimming cost V 0 bases and J 3 bases; bases outside gene matches: 3. The length of the CDR3 is 16 residues. Germline-derived CDR1 and CDR2 are SGHVS and FNYEAQ.

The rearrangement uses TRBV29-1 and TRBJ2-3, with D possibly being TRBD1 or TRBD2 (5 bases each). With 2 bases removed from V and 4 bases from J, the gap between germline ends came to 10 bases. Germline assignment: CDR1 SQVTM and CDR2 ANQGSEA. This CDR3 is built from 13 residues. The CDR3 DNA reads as TGCAGCGTTGAACAGGGAGCTGCAGATACGCAGTATTTT. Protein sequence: CSVEQGAADTQYF.

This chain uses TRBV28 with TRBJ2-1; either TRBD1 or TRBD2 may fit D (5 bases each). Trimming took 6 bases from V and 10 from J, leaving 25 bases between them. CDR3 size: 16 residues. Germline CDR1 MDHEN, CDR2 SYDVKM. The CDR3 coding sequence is TGTGCCAGCAGCCTAGCTTTGGGACCGACGGTAGGGGAGCAGTTCTTC. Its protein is CASSLALGPTVGEQFF. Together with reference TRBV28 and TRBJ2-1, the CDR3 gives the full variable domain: DVKVTQSSRYLVKRTGEKVFLECVQDMDHENMFWYRQDPGLGLRLIYFSYDVKMKEKGDIPEGYSVSREKKERFSLILESASTNQTSMYLCASSLALGPTVGEQFFGPGTRLTVL.

CDR3 nucleotide sequence: TGTGCCAGCAGCTACCGGACTAGCGGGCCACTTAGCTCCTACAATGAGCAGTTCTTC. Translated, it gives CASSYRTSGPLSSYNEQFF. The rearrangement links TRBV7-8 to TRBJ2-1; 11 bases are a match to TRBD2. The V segment lost 4 bases and the J segment 0 bases; nucleotides outside the gene matches: 11. The CDR3 is 19 amino acids. Germline V gene data show CDR1 as SGHVS and CDR2 as FQNEAQ.

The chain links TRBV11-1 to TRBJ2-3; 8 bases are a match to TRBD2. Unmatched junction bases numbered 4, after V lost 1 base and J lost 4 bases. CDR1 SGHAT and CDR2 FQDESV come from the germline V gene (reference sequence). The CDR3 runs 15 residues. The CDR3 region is CASSLGTSLSDTQYF. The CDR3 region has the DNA TGTGCCAGCAGCTTAGGGACTAGCTTATCAGATACGCAGTATTTT.

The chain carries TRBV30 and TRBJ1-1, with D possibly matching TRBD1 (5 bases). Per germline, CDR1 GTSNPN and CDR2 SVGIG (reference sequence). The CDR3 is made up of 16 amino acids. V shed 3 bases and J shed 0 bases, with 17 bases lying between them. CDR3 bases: TGTGCCTGGAGGGACCCCCTTTGGGGGATGAACACTGAAGCTTTCTTT. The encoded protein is CAWRDPLWGMNTEAFF.

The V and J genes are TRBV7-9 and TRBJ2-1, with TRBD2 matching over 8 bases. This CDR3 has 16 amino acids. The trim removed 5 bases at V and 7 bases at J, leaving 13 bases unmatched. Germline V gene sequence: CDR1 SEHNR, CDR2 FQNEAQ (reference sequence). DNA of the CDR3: TGTGCCAGCAGCCTGATAACTAGCGGAGGCTGGAATGAGCAGTTCTTC. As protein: CASSLITSGGWNEQFF.

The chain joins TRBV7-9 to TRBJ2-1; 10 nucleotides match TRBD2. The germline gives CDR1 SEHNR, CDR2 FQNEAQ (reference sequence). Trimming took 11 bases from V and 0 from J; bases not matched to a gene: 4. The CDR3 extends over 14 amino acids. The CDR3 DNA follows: TGTGCCGGTAGCGGGGGGAGCTCCTACAATGAGCAGTTCTTC. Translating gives CAGSGGSSYNEQFF.

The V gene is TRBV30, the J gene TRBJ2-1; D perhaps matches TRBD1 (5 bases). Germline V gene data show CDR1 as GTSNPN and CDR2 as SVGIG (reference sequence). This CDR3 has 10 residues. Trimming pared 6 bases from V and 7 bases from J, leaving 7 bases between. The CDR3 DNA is TGTGCCTGCAGGGTAAATGAGCAGTTCTTC. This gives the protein CACRVNEQFF.

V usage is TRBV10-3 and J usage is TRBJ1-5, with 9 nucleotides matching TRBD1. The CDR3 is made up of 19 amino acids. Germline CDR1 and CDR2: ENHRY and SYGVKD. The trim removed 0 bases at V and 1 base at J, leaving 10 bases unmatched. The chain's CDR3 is CAISESGQGIGISNQPQHF. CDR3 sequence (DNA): TGTGCCATCAGTGAGTCAGGACAGGGGATTGGGATCAGCAATCAGCCCCAGCATTTT.

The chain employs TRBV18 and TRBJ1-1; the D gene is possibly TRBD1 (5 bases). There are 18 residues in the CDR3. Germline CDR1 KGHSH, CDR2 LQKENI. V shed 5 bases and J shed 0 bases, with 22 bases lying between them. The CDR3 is CASSDTRGRSYMNTEAFF. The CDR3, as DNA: TGTGCCAGCTCAGATACGAGGGGCAGAAGCTACATGAACACTGAAGCTTTCTTT.

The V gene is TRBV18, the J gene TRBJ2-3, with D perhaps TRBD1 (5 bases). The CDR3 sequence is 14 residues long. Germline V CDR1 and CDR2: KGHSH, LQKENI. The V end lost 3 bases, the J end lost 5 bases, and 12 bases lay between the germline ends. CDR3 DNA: TGTGCCAGCTCACCCCCCCAGGGCCAAGATACGCAGTATTTT. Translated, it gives CASSPPQGQDTQYF.

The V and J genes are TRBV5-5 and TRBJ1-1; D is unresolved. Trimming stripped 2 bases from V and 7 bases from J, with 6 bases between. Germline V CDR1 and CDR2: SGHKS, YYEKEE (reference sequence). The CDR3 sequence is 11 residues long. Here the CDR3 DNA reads TGTGCCAGCAGCTTCGGCGTTGAAGCTTTCTTT. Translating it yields CASSFGVEAFF.

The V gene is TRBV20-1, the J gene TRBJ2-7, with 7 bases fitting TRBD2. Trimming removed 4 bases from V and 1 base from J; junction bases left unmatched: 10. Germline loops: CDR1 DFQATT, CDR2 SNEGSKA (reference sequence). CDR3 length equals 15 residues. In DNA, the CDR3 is TGCAGTGCTATTGAGGCGGGAGTGGGGTCCTACGAGCAGTACTTC. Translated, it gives CSAIEAGVGSYEQYF.

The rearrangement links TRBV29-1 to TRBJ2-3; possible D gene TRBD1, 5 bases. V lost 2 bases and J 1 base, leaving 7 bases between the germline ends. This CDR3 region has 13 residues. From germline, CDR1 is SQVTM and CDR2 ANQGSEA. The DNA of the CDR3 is TGCAGCGTTGAATGGACACGCACAGATACGCAGTATTTT. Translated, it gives CSVEWTRTDTQYF.

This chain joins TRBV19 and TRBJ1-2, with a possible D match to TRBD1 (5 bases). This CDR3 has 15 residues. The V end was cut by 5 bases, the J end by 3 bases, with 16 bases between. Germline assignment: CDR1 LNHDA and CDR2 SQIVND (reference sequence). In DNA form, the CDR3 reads TGTGCCAGTAGTCCCACAGGAATTCCTGACTATGGCTACACCTTC. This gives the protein CASSPTGIPDYGYTF.